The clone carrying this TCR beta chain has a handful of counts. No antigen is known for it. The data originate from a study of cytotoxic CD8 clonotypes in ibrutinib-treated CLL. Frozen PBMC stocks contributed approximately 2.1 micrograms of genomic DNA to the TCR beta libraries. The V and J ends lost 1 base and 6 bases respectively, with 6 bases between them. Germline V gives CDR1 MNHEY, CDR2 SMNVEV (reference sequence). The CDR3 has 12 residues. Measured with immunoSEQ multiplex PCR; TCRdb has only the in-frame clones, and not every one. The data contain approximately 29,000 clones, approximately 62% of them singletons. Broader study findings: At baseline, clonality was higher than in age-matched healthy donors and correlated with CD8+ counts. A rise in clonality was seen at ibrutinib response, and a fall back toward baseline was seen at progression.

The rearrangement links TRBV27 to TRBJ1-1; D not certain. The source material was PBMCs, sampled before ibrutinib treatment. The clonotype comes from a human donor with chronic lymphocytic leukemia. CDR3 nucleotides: TGTGCCAGCAGTTTATTGGGATCTGAAGCTTTCTTT. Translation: CASSLLGSEAFF.